This TCR beta chain is from a study of response to subunit inactivated influenza vaccine. This clonotype was detected a few times. Its cognate antigen is unknown. General study findings and limits: Authors suggested that a seasonal influenza vaccination recruits few new T cells each time.

TCRdb fed the RT-PCR reads into MiXCR, producing one record per CDR3 protein. The sample contains 650,000 to 700,000 distinct CDR3 sequences, less than 20% of which appear only once. The material was PBMCs from blood, obtained 11 to 12 days after vaccination. The clonotype comes from a man aged 45-65 years who received an inactivated influenza vaccine.

CDR3 amino acids: CASRPDRVVGELFF. DNA for the CDR3: TGTGCCAGCAGACCCGACAGGGTTGTCGGGGAGCTGTTTTTT. V is TRBV6-4 and J is TRBJ2-2; 7 positions agree with TRBD1. The CDR3 spans 14 residues. CDR1 MRHNA and CDR2 SNTAGT come from the germline V gene. V dropped 6 bases and J dropped 7; count of bases not matched to a gene: 8.